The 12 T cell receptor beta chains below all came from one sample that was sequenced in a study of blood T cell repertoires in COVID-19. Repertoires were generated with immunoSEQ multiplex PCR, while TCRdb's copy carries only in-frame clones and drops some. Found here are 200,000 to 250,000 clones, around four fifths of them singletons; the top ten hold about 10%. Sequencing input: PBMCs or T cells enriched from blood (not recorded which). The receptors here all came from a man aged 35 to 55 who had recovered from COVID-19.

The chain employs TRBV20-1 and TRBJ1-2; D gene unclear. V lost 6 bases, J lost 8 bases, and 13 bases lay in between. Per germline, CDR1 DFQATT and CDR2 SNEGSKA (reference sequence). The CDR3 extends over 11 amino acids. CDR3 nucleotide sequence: TGCAGTGCCCCTGAGGGATTGGGCTACACCTTC. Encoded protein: CSAPEGLGYTF.

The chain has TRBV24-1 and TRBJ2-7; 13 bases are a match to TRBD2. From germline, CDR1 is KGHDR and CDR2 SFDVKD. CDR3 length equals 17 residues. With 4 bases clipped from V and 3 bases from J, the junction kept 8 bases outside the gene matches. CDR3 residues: CATSDSGTSGTHYEQYF. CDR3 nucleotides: TGTGCCACCAGTGACTCCGGGACTAGCGGGACGCACTACGAGCAGTACTTC.

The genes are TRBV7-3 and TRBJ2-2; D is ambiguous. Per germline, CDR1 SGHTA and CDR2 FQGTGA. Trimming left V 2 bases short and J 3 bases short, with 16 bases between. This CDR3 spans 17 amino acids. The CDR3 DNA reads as TGTGCCAGCAGCTTAGCAGGCTCCGCAAAATACACCGGGGAGCTGTTTTTT. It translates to CASSLAGSAKYTGELFF.

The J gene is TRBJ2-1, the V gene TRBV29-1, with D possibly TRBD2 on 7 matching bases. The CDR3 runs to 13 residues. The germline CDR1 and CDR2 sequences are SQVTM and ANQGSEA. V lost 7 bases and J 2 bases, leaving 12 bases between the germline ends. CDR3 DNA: TGCAGCGGTGGGGGGGCAGCCTACAATGAGCAGTTCTTC. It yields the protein CSGGGAAYNEQFF.

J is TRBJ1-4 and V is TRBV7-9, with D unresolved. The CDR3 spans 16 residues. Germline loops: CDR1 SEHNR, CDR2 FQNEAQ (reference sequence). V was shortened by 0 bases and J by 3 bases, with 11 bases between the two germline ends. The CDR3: CASSLAGLAANEKLFF. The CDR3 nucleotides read TGTGCCAGCAGCTTAGCTGGACTGGCGGCTAATGAAAAACTGTTTTTT.

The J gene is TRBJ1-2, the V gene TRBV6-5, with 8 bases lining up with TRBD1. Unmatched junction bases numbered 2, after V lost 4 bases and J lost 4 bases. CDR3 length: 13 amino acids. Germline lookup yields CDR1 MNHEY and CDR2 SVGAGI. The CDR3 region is CASSLDRGYGYTF. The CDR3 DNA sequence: TGTGCCAGCAGTTTAGACAGGGGCTATGGCTACACCTTC.

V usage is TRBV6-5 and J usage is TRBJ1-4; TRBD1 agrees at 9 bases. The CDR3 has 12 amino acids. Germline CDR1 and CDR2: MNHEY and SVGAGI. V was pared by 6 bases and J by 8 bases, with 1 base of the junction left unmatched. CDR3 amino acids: CASRTGGEKLFF. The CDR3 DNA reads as TGTGCCAGCAGGACAGGGGGGGAAAAACTGTTTTTT.

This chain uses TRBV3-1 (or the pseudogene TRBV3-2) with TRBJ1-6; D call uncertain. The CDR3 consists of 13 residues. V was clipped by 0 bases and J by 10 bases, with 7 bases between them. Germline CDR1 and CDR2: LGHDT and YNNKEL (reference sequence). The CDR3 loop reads CASSQEEGSPLHF. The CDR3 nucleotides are TGTGCCAGCAGCCAAGAAGAGGGCTCACCCCTCCACTTT.

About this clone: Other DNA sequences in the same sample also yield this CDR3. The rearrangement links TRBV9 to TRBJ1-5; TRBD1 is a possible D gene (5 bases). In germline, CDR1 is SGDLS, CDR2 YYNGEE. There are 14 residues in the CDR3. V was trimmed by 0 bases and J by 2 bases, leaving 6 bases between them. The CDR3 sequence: CASSVGGGNQPQHF. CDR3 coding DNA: TGTGCCAGCAGCGTAGGGGGGGGCAATCAGCCCCAGCATTTT.

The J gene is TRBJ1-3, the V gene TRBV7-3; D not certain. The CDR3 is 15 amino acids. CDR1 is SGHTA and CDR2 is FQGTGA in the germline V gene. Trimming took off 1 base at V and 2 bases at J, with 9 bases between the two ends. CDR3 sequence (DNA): TGTGCCAGCAGCTTAAATACGGTGGCTGGAAACACCATATATTTT. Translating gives CASSLNTVAGNTIYF.

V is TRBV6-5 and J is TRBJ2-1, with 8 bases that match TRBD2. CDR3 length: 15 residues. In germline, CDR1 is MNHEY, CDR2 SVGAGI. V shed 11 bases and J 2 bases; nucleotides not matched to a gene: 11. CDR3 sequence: CARTGGVKAYNEQFF. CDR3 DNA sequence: TGTGCCCGTACGGGGGGGGTCAAAGCCTACAATGAGCAGTTCTTC.

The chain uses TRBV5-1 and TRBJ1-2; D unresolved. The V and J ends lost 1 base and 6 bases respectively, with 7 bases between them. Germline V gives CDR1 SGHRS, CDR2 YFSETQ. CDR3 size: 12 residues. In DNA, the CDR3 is TGCGCCAGCAGCTTGCGGGGAGATGGCTACACCTTC. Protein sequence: CASSLRGDGYTF.